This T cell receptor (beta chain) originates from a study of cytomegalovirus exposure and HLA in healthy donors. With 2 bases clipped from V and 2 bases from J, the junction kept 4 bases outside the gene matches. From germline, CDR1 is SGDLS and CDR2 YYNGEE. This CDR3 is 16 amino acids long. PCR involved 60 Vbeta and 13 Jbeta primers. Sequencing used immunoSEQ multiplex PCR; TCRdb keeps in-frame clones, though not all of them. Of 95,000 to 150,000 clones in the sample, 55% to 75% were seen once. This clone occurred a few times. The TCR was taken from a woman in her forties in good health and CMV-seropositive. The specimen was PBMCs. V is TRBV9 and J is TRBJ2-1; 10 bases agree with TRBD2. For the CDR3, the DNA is TGTGCCAGCAGCGTCAGCGGGGGGGCCCCCTACAATGAGCAGTTCTTC. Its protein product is CASSVSGGAPYNEQFF.